This TCR beta chain was observed in a study of T-cell reconstitution after alpha-beta-depleted transplantation in children. Trimming took 5 bases from V and 4 from J; bases not matched to a gene: 4. CDR3 length equals 14 residues. The TCRbeta library incorporated unique molecular identifiers. TCRdb re-called the PCR reads through MiXCR, storing one row per CDR3 protein. The sample has around 370,000 distinct CDR3 sequences; about 9.4% are singletons. The sequence derives from a human donor who donated a stem cell graft to a child with acute lymphoblastic leukemia. The rearrangement joins TRBV12-3 or TRBV12-4 to TRBJ2-2; TRBD2 aligns across 7 bases. The sample in question was PBMCs from the stem cell graft donor, obtained from the stem cell graft. The CDR3 sequence is CASSKGLLTGELFF. The CDR3 DNA follows: TGTGCCAGCAGTAAGGGACTACTCACCGGGGAGCTGTTTTTT.